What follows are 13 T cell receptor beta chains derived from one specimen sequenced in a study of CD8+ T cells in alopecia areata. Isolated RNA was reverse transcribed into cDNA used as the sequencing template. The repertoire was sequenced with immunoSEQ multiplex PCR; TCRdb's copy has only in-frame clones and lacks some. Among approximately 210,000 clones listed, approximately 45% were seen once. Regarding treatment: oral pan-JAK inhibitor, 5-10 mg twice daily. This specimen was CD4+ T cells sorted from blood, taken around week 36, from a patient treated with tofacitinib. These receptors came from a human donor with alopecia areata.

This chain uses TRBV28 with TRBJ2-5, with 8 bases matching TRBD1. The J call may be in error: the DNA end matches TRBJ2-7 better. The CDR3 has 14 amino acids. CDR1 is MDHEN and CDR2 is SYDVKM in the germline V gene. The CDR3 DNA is TGTGCCAGCAGTTTACAGGGACAGGCTTACGAGCAGTACTTC. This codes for CASSLQGQAYEQYF.

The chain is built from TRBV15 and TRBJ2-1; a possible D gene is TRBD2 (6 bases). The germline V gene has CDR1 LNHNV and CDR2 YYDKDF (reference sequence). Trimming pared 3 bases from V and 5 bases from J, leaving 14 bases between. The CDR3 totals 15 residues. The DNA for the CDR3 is TGTGCCACCAGCAGGGAGACTAGAGTTGACAATGAGCAGTTCTTC. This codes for CATSRETRVDNEQFF.

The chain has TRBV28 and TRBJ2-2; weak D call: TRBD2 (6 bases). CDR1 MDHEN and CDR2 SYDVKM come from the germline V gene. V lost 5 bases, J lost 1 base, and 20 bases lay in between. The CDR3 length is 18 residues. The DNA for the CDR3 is TGTGCCAGCAGTCTCCGCCCCCCGGGGGTATTGAACACCGGGGAGCTGTTTTTT. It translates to CASSLRPPGVLNTGELFF.

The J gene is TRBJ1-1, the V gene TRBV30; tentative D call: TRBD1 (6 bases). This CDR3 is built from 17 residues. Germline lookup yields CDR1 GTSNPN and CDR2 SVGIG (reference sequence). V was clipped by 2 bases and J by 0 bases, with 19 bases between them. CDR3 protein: CAWSPNPRTGLNTEAFF. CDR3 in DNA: TGTGCCTGGAGTCCCAACCCTCGTACAGGGCTGAACACTGAAGCTTTCTTT.

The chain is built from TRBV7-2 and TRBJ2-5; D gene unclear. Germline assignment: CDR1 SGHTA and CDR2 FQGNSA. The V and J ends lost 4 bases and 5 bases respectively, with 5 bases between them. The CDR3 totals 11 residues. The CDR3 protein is CASSSSETQYF. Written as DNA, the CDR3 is TGTGCCAGCAGCTCATCCGAGACCCAGTACTTC.

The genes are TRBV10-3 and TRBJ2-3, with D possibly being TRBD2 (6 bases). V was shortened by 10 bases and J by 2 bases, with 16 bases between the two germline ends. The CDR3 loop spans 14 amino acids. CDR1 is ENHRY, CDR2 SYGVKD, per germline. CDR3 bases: TGTGCCACAACCGGGGCGGGGTTCACAGATACGCAGTATTTT. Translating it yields CATTGAGFTDTQYF.

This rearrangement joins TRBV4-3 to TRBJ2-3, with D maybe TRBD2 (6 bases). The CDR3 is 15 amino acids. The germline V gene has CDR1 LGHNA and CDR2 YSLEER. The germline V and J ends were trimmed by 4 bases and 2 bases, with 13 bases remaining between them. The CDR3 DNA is TGCGCCAGCAGCCGACTGGGACTCTACACAGATACGCAGTATTTT. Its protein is CASSRLGLYTDTQYF.

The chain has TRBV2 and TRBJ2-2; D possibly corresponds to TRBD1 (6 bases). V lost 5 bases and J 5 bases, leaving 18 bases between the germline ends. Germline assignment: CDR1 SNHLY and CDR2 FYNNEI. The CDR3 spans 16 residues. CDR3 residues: CASSYMGAAGTGELFF. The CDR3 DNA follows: TGTGCCAGCAGTTACATGGGGGCGGCCGGGACCGGGGAGCTGTTTTTT.

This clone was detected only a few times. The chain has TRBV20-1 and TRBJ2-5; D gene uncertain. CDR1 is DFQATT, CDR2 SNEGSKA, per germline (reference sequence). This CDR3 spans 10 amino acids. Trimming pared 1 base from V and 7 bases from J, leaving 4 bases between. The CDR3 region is CSARGGTQYF. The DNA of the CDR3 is TGCAGTGCTAGAGGGGGGACCCAGTACTTC.

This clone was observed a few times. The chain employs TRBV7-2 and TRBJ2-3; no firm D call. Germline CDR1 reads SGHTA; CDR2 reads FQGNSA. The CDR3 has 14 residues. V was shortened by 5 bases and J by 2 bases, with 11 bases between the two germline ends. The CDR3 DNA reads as TGTGCCAGCAGCCATGCCCACACCACAGATACGCAGTATTTT. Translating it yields CASSHAHTTDTQYF.

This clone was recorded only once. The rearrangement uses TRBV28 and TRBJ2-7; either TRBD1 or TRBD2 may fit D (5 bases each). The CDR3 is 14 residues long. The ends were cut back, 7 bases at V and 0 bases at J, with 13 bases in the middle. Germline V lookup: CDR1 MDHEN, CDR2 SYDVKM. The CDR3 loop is CASNRDGHSYEQYF. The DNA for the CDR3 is TGTGCCAGCAACCGGGACGGACACTCCTACGAGCAGTACTTC.

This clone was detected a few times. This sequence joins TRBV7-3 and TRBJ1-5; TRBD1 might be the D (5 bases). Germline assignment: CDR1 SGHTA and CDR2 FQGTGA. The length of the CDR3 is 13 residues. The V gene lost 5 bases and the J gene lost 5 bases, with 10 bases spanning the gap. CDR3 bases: TGTGCCAGCAGCCGTGACAGAGATCAGCCCCAGCATTTT. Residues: CASSRDRDQPQHF.

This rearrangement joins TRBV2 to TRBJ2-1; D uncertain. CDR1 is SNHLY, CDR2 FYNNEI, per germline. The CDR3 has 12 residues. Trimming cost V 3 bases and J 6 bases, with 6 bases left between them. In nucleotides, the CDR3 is TGTGCCAGCAGTGACTTGAGCAATGAGCAGTTCTTC. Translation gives CASSDLSNEQFF.